Below, 9 T cell receptor beta chains from the same sample are listed, as sequenced in a study of blood T cell repertoires in COVID-19. Profiling relied on immunoSEQ multiplex PCR, and the TCRdb table lists in-frame clones only, not all of them. Of 61,000 or so clones in the sample, around nine tenths were seen once. Sequences were obtained from peripheral blood. These receptors originate from a woman older than 75 with active COVID-19.

The chain recombines TRBV6-5 with TRBJ2-1; 8 bases map to TRBD1. V shed 6 bases, J shed 8 bases, and the junction held 6 bases outside the gene matches. Germline assignment: CDR1 MNHEY and CDR2 SVGAGI. The CDR3 length is 13 residues. CDR3 protein: CASRRQGSDEQFF. In DNA form, the CDR3 reads TGTGCCAGCAGACGACAGGGGTCCGATGAGCAGTTCTTC.

The rearrangement links TRBV29-1 to TRBJ2-3, with D maybe TRBD2 (5 bases). Between the trimmed V and J ends, which lost 1 base and 2 bases, there was a span of 10 bases. Germline CDR1 reads SQVTM; CDR2 reads ANQGSEA. The CDR3 has 14 residues. As DNA, the CDR3 is TGCAGCGTTGAAGGCGGGCAGGACACAGATACGCAGTATTTT. This gives the protein CSVEGGQDTDTQYF.

The rearrangement uses TRBV5-4 and TRBJ1-1; 11 bases line up with TRBD1. V lost 4 bases, J lost 2 bases, and 7 bases stayed unmatched. Germline V lookup: CDR1 SGHNT, CDR2 YYREEE (reference sequence). This CDR3 spans 16 amino acids. The CDR3 spells CASSLAGQGANTEAFF. CDR3 in DNA: TGTGCCAGCAGCCTCGCAGGACAGGGGGCCAACACTGAAGCTTTCTTT. The full variable domain, with the rest looked up from reference TRBV5-4 and TRBJ1-1, is ETGVTQSPTHLIKTRGQQVTLRCSSQSGHNTVSWYQQALGQGPQFIFQYYREEENGRGNFPPRFSGLQFPNYSSELNVNALELDDSALYLCASSLAGQGANTEAFFGQGTRLTVV.

The rearrangement uses TRBV15 and TRBJ2-7, with D perhaps TRBD1 (5 bases). V was cut by 0 bases and J by 8 bases, with 11 bases left in between. CDR3 length: 13 residues. Germline V CDR1 and CDR2: LNHNV, YYDKDF (reference sequence). CDR3 residues: CATSREGADQQYF. In nucleotides, the CDR3 is TGTGCCACCAGCAGAGAAGGGGCAGACCAGCAGTACTTC.

J is TRBJ1-1 and V is TRBV7-9; D may be TRBD1 (5 bases). V lost 4 bases and J 6 bases, leaving 12 bases between the germline ends. Germline V lookup: CDR1 SEHNR, CDR2 FQNEAQ (reference sequence). The length of the CDR3 is 13 residues. CDR3 sequence reads: CASSSGVSAEAFF. Here the CDR3 DNA reads TGTGCCAGCAGCTCGGGGGTTTCAGCTGAAGCTTTCTTT.

The chain recombines TRBV7-2 with TRBJ2-2; D perhaps matches TRBD2 (5 bases). There are 15 residues in the CDR3. Trimming cost V 5 bases and J 7 bases, with 17 bases left between them. Germline CDR1 SGHTA, CDR2 FQGNSA. The CDR3 DNA follows: TGTGCCAGCAGCGTTAGCGCAGTCTCGGACGGGGAGCTGTTTTTT. It is translated as CASSVSAVSDGELFF.

This clone was recorded once. The CDR3 sequence: CASKLTVETGELFF. In DNA, the CDR3 is TGTGCCAGCAAACTGACAGTGGAGACCGGGGAGCTGTTTTTT. The chain joins TRBV9 to TRBJ2-2; D may be TRBD1 (5 bases). Trimming pared 6 bases from V and 5 bases from J, leaving 14 bases between. Germline loops: CDR1 SGDLS, CDR2 YYNGEE. The CDR3 has 14 residues.

This sequence joins TRBV5-1 and TRBJ2-7; 11 bases align to TRBD1. The CDR3 extends over 14 amino acids. After removal of 3 bases from V and 3 bases from J, the junction contained 2 bases not matched to a gene. Germline V gene sequence: CDR1 SGHRS, CDR2 YFSETQ. DNA for the CDR3: TGCGCCAGCAGCTCGGGACAGGGGGGCTACGAGCAGTACTTC. Translation gives CASSSGQGGYEQYF.

The chain employs TRBV5-4 and TRBJ2-5; 7 nucleotides line up with TRBD2. This CDR3 contains 14 residues. Looked up from germline, CDR1 is SGHNT and CDR2 is YYREEE (reference sequence). J was trimmed by 1 base and V by 4 bases; bases with no gene match: 4. This CDR3 is CASSRAGFQETQYF. The DNA of the CDR3 is TGTGCCAGCAGCAGAGCGGGATTCCAAGAGACCCAGTACTTC.